This T cell receptor (beta chain) was observed in a study of T-cell reconstitution after alpha-beta-depleted transplantation in children. As it was prepared, the TCRbeta library received unique molecular identifiers. TCRdb itself ran the PCR reads through MiXCR, one entry per CDR3 protein. The sample has 90,000 to 130,000 distinct CDR3 sequences, 10% seen once; the top ten hold 6.5% to 9.5%. The table lists this clonotype with many counts. Trimming stripped 0 bases from V and 3 bases from J, with 14 bases between. CDR1 and CDR2 from the germline V gene are DFQATT and SNEGSKA (reference sequence). This CDR3 region has 15 residues.

The sequences come from PBMCs from the stem cell graft donor, collected from the stem cell graft. The clonotype originates from a human donor who donated a stem cell graft to a child with acute lymphoblastic leukemia. The V and J genes are TRBV20-1 and TRBJ2-5; D is uncertain. CDR3 protein: CSARDLWGSEETQYF. CDR3 DNA sequence: TGCAGTGCTAGAGATCTTTGGGGATCCGAAGAGACCCAGTACTTC.